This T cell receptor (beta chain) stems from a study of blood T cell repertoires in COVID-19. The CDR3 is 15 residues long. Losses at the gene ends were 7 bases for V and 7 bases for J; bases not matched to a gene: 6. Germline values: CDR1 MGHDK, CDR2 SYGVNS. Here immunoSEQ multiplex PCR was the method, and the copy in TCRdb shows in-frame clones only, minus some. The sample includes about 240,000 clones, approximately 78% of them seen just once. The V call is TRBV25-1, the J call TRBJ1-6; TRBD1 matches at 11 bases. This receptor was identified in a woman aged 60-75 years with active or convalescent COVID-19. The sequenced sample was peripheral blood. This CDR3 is CASTGQGAGNSPLHF. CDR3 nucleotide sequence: TGTGCCAGCACCGGACAGGGGGCAGGGAATTCACCCCTCCACTTT.